The 14 T cell receptor beta chains below come from one sample, sequenced in a study of post-analysis software for immune sequencing data. Study conclusions and caveats: Higher frequency in patients than in controls was seen for roughly five TRBV segments, with TRBV5-6, TRBV5-1 and TRBV20-1 among them.

The antigens of these receptors remain unknown. The library was made from cDNA and included unique molecular identifiers. Using its own MiXCR run on the PCR reads, TCRdb lists one record per CDR3 protein. The table lists roughly 620,000 distinct CDR3 sequences, 44% of them singletons, with over 1.5% in the top ten. Sequencing was performed on blood. Every receptor here comes from a girl aged 5-17 years with multiple sclerosis.

The gene calls are TRBV29-1 and TRBJ2-1; 9 positions match TRBD2. CDR1 is SQVTM, CDR2 ANQGSEA, per germline. Trimming cost V 6 bases and J 7 bases; bases outside gene matches: 13. The CDR3 is made up of 15 amino acids. The CDR3 is CSVAGAGGPWNEQFF. Here the CDR3 DNA reads TGCAGCGTCGCTGGGGCGGGGGGGCCGTGGAATGAGCAGTTCTTC.

This rearrangement joins TRBV30 to TRBJ1-2, with D perhaps matching TRBD1 (6 bases). Germline V gives CDR1 GTSNPN, CDR2 SVGIG (reference sequence). Trimming stripped 0 bases from V and 4 bases from J, with 15 bases between. The CDR3 runs 15 residues. The CDR3 bases are TGTGCCTGGAGTGTCTCAGGGGACCCCGGCTATGGCTACACCTTC. Protein sequence: CAWSVSGDPGYGYTF.

This clonotype was counted only a few times. The chain couples TRBV7-6 to TRBJ1-1; D remains unclear. CDR1 and CDR2 (germline): SGHVS, FNYEAQ. The CDR3 covers 13 residues. V gave up 6 bases and J gave up 5 bases, with 13 bases separating them. CDR3 DNA sequence: TGTGCCAGCAGGGACTTCTCGGGGACTGAAGCTTTCTTT. This gives the protein CASRDFSGTEAFF.

This clonotype showed up just a few times. This chain links TRBV12-3 or TRBV12-4 with TRBJ1-6; D is uncertain. This CDR3 comprises 13 residues. V was shortened by 6 bases and J by 9 bases, with 12 bases between the two germline ends. The CDR3 loop is CASSRELGSPLHF. In DNA, the CDR3 is TGTGCCAGCAGCCGGGAGCTCGGTTCACCCCTCCACTTT.

J is TRBJ1-2 and V is TRBV4-1, with D possibly matching TRBD1 (5 bases). The CDR3 spans 16 residues. In germline, CDR1 is MGHRA, CDR2 YSYEKL. Trimming stripped 0 bases from V and 2 bases from J, with 13 bases between. As DNA, the CDR3 is TGCGCCAGCAGCCAAGATAACATGGGGCCGAACTATGGCTACACCTTC. This translates into CASSQDNMGPNYGYTF.

The V and J genes are TRBV6-6 and TRBJ1-2; TRBD1 is a possible D gene (6 bases). The CDR3 is 15 residues long. Trimming cost V 2 bases and J 3 bases, with 13 bases left between them. Per germline, CDR1 MNHNY and CDR2 SVGAGI (reference sequence). CDR3 residues: CASSYGVDSDYGYTF. The CDR3 DNA is TGTGCCAGCAGTTACGGGGTGGACAGCGACTATGGCTACACCTTC.

In its sample, this clonotype was seen a few times. The chain recombines TRBV5-1 with TRBJ2-7; D unresolved. The CDR3 runs to 13 residues. The germline CDR1 and CDR2 sequences are SGHRS and YFSETQ. V lost 3 bases and J 2 bases, leaving 9 bases between the germline ends. The CDR3 sequence: CASSYGSPYEQYF. The CDR3 DNA is TGCGCCAGCAGCTACGGCTCCCCCTACGAGCAGTACTTC.

The J gene is TRBJ2-7, the V gene TRBV12-3 or TRBV12-4; D not certain. This CDR3 spans 13 amino acids. Trimming pared 3 bases from V and 1 base from J, leaving 7 bases between. The CDR3 reads CASSLHTSYEQYF. The CDR3 DNA follows: TGTGCCAGCAGTTTGCACACGTCCTACGAGCAGTACTTC.

The chain carries TRBV6-5 and TRBJ2-1; D ambiguous. Germline V CDR1 and CDR2: MNHEY, SVGAGI. V was shortened by 6 bases and J by 8 bases, with 8 bases between the two germline ends. The CDR3 totals 11 residues. CDR3 loop: CASRRSDEQFF. As DNA, the CDR3 is TGTGCCAGCAGACGGAGCGATGAGCAGTTCTTC.

The chain carries TRBV5-5 and TRBJ2-3; TRBD1 matches 8 bases. Losses at the gene ends were 0 bases for V and 4 bases for J; bases not matched to a gene: 1. The CDR3 runs 14 residues. Germline assignment: CDR1 SGHKS and CDR2 YYEKEE (reference sequence). The CDR3 nucleotides are TGTGCCAGCAGCTTGGCCAGGGGGCCAGATACGCAGTATTTT. Protein sequence: CASSLARGPDTQYF.

The sample holds a few counts of this clonotype. The rearrangement uses TRBV12-3 or TRBV12-4 and TRBJ1-1, with unresolved D. The CDR3 has 14 residues. V lost 6 bases to trimming and J lost 6 bases, with 17 bases between them. The CDR3: CASSQDTPIAEAFF. The CDR3 DNA reads as TGTGCCAGCAGCCAAGACACGCCGATCGCTGAAGCTTTCTTT.

A few counts support this clonotype. This chain joins TRBV10-3 and TRBJ2-1, with 10 bases lining up with TRBD2. The CDR3 is 19 residues long. The V gene end was trimmed by 5 bases and the J gene end by 5 bases; junction bases not matched to a gene: 18. Germline V lookup: CDR1 ENHRY, CDR2 SYGVKD. The CDR3 loop reads CAISPPLNLAGERNNEQFF. Here the CDR3 DNA reads TGTGCCATCAGTCCACCGTTAAATCTAGCGGGAGAAAGGAACAATGAGCAGTTCTTC.

The rearrangement joins TRBV6-2 or TRBV6-3 to TRBJ2-5; no clear D gene. Germline V gives CDR1 MNHEY, CDR2 SVGEGT. This CDR3 is 15 amino acids long. The V gene lost 0 bases and the J gene lost 4 bases, with 12 bases spanning the gap. CDR3 in amino acids: CASSYSPDGTETQYF. The CDR3 nucleotides are TGTGCCAGCAGTTACTCCCCAGACGGAACAGAGACCCAGTACTTC.

This clonotype was seen only a few times. The V gene is TRBV15, the J gene TRBJ1-6; perhaps TRBD1 as D (5 bases). The CDR3 totals 15 residues. V shed 3 bases and J shed 6 bases, with 12 bases lying between them. Germline lookup yields CDR1 LNHNV and CDR2 YYDKDF (reference sequence). In nucleotides, the CDR3 is TGTGCCACCAGCAGGGAGGGACGCATTAATTCACCCCTCCACTTT. It is translated as CATSREGRINSPLHF. The full variable domain, in which reference TRBV15 and TRBJ1-6 provide the parts outside the CDR3, is DAMVIQNPRYQVTQFGKPVTLSCSQTLNHNVMYWYQQKSSQAPKLLFHYYDKDFNNEADTPDNFQSRRPNTSFCFLDIRSPGLGDTAMYLCATSREGRINSPLHFGNGTRLTVT.